The 12 T cell receptor beta chains listed next were all sequenced from one sample in a study of blood T cells in healthy people across ages. The second PCR ran about 6 to 12 cycles with a sample-barcoded 5' primer and J-beta primers. TCRdb itself ran the 5' RACE reads through MiXCR, one entry per CDR3 protein. The table has about 1.8 million distinct CDR3 sequences, roughly 49% seen once. The sample comprised blood. The receptor source for this set is a woman aged 40 to 49 in good health.

This chain joins TRBV6-5 and TRBJ2-5, with D possibly being TRBD2 (5 bases). CDR3 length: 14 residues. The germline V and J ends were trimmed by 5 bases and 4 bases, with 14 bases remaining between them. Germline V CDR1 and CDR2: MNHEY, SVGAGI. The CDR3 here is CASSMEGGGETQYF. The CDR3 DNA reads as TGTGCCAGCAGTATGGAAGGAGGTGGAGAGACCCAGTACTTC.

This clonotype was seen a few times. V and J are TRBV7-2 and TRBJ2-7; D not certain. V was pared by 4 bases and J by 7 bases, with 11 bases between. There are 12 residues in the CDR3. CDR1 and CDR2 (germline): SGHTA, FQGNSA. The CDR3 loop reads CASSYPRQEQYF. The CDR3 nucleotides read TGTGCCAGCAGCTACCCTCGTCAGGAGCAGTACTTC.

The chain is built from TRBV7-3 and TRBJ2-5, with D perhaps assigned TRBD1 or TRBD2 (6 bases each). Germline V gives CDR1 SGHTA, CDR2 FQGTGA. This CDR3 is 15 amino acids long. Trimming removed 1 base at V and 5 bases at J, with 14 bases between. The CDR3 bases are TGTGCCAGCAGCTTAATGGCCAGGGGAGGCGAGACCCAGTACTTC. This codes for CASSLMARGGETQYF.

The chain joins TRBV7-2 to TRBJ2-7; the D gene is possibly TRBD1 (5 bases). Germline V gene sequence: CDR1 SGHTA, CDR2 FQGNSA. The V end lost 5 bases, the J end lost 1 base, and 21 bases lay between the germline ends. The CDR3 consists of 17 residues. The CDR3 region is CASSPTAFVTQSYEQYF. CDR3 in DNA: TGTGCCAGCAGCCCGACAGCTTTTGTAACCCAATCCTACGAGCAGTACTTC.

The rearrangement joins TRBV11-2 to TRBJ2-7; the D gene is possibly TRBD1 (5 bases). V was trimmed by 5 bases and J by 3 bases, leaving 17 bases between them. The CDR3 contains 15 residues. CDR1 is SGHAT, CDR2 FQNNGV, per germline. CDR3 amino acids: CASSQITGRLYEQYF. CDR3 DNA: TGTGCCAGCAGCCAAATCACAGGTAGACTCTACGAGCAGTACTTC.

There are a few counts of this clonotype. The chain recombines TRBV5-1 with TRBJ2-1; perhaps TRBD1 as D (5 bases). The CDR3 extends over 11 amino acids. Per the germline V gene, CDR1 is SGHRS and CDR2 is YFSETQ. V dropped 4 bases and J dropped 12 bases, with 11 bases sitting between them. CDR3 in DNA: TGCGCCAGCAGCCCAGGGATTGGGCAGTTCTTC. This gives the protein CASSPGIGQFF.

The chain employs TRBV4-3 and TRBJ2-6, with 12 bases aligning to TRBD1. J was trimmed by 2 bases and V by 4 bases; bases with no gene match: 9. Germline-derived CDR1 and CDR2 are LGHNA and YSLEER. The CDR3 length is 19 residues. The CDR3 protein is CASSPSRDRGQAGANVLTF. DNA of the CDR3: TGCGCCAGCAGCCCCTCTCGGGACAGGGGGCAGGCTGGGGCCAACGTCCTGACTTTC.

CDR3 region: CASSVMTGEGTDTQYF. In DNA, the CDR3 is TGTGCCAGCAGCGTAATGACAGGGGAAGGCACAGATACGCAGTATTTT. J is TRBJ2-3 and V is TRBV9, with 8 nucleotides matching TRBD1. The J segment lost 1 base and the V segment lost 1 base, leaving 5 bases of the junction unmatched. This CDR3 has 16 residues. Germline V gene data show CDR1 as SGDLS and CDR2 as YYNGEE.

V and J are TRBV28 and TRBJ2-5; TRBD1 is a possible D gene (6 bases). The DNA end is more similar to TRBJ2-7, so the J call may be wrong. The CDR3 is 13 residues long. Germline values: CDR1 MDHEN, CDR2 SYDVKM. In nucleotides, the CDR3 is TGTGCCAGCAGTGTATTTCAGGGGTCCGAGCAGTACTTC. Protein sequence: CASSVFQGSEQYF.

A single count supports this clonotype. The rearrangement uses TRBV6-5 and TRBJ1-1; D gene ambiguous. The germline gives CDR1 MNHEY, CDR2 SVGAGI. Trimming shortened V by 8 bases and J by 4 bases, and 20 bases separated the two germline ends. The CDR3 is 15 residues long. The CDR3 DNA reads TGTGCCAGCGGTTGGGCCGGTACGATGAGCACTGAAGCTTTCTTT. Its translation: CASGWAGTMSTEAFF.

The chain is built from TRBV24-1 and TRBJ2-5; 8 bases line up with TRBD1. The CDR3 consists of 15 residues. Germline values: CDR1 KGHDR, CDR2 SFDVKD. J gave up 4 bases and V 4 bases, and 7 bases lay outside the gene matches. The CDR3 nucleotides read TGTGCCACCAGTGACGACAGGGGTAGGGTAGAGACCCAGTACTTC. Protein: CATSDDRGRVETQYF.

V is TRBV2 and J is TRBJ2-3, with D possibly TRBD2 on 5 matching bases. Germline-derived CDR1 and CDR2 are SNHLY and FYNNEI. This CDR3 has 15 residues. V dropped 1 base and J dropped 5 bases, with 13 bases sitting between them. For the CDR3, the DNA is TGTGCCAGCAGTGAAGGACCACGGGGAGAAGATACGCAGTATTTT. Amino acid sequence: CASSEGPRGEDTQYF.